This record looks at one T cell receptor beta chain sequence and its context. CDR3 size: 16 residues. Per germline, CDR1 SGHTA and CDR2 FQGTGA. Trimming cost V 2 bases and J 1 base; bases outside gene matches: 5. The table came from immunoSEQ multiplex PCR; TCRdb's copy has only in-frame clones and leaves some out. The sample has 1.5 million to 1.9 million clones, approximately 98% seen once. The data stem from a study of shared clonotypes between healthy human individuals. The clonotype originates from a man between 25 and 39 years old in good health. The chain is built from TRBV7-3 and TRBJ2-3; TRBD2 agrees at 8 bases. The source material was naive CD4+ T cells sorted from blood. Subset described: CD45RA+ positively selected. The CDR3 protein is CASSLVSGMGTDTQYF. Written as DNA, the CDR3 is TGTGCCAGCAGCTTAGTTAGCGGGATGGGCACAGATACGCAGTATTTT.